The clone carrying this TCR beta chain was recorded once. This CDR3 has 19 residues. In germline, CDR1 is LGHDT, CDR2 YNNKEL (reference sequence). Losses at the gene ends were 2 bases for V and 5 bases for J; bases not matched to a gene: 14. Clones were read by immunoSEQ multiplex PCR, and TCRdb kept only the in-frame ones, dropping some. Seen here are around 250,000 clones, approximately 84% observed once, and the top ten hold 1.5% to 2%. The sample comes from a study of blood T cell repertoires in COVID-19. This chain connects TRBV3-1 (or the pseudogene TRBV3-2) to TRBJ2-5, with 13 bases identical to TRBD2. The origin of this receptor is a woman of 80 years or more with acute or convalescent COVID-19. Sequenced material: peripheral blood. CDR3 region: CASSQPRTSGGSVGETQYF. The CDR3 DNA reads TGTGCCAGCAGCCAACCTCGGACTAGCGGGGGATCGGTTGGGGAGACCCAGTACTTC.